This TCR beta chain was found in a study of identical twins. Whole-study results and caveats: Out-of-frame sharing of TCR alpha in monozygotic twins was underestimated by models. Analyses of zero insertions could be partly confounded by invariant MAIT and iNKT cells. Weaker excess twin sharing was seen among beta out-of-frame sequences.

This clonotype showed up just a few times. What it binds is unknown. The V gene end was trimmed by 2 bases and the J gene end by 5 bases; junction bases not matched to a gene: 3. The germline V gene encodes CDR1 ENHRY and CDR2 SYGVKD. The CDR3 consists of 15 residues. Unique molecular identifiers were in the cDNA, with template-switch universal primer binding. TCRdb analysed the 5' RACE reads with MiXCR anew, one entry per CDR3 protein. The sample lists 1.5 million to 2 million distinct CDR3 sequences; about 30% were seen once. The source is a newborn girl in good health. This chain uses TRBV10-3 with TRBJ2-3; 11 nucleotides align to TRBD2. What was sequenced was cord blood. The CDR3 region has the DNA TGTGCCATCAGTGAGCGGCTAGCGGGAGGAGATACGCAGTATTTT. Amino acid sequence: CAISERLAGGDTQYF.